The rows below give T cell receptor beta chains drawn from one sample of a study of a mutant IDH1 vaccine in newly diagnosed glioma. TCRdb's table, derived via immunoSEQ multiplex PCR, lists solely in-frame clones and lacks some. The sample consists of 60,000 or so clones, 84% of them appearing once. No antigens are known for them. The sample consisted of PBMCs, taken from a glioma patient whose treatment included an IDH1 peptide vaccine. The receptors here all came from a man aged 25 to 40 with glioma. CDR3s include the opening cysteine and the closing phenylalanine or tryptophan. A D gene is named only where the DNA matches it firmly. Rows give clone size only sometimes, using once, few, many, or a class for an expanded clone.

V: TRBV9
size: .
D: .
J: TRBJ1-2
CDR3: CASSGLANYGYTF
DNA: TGTGCCAGCAGCGGATTAGCTAACTATGGCTACACCTTC

V: TRBV9
size: .
D: TRBD2
J: TRBJ2-3
CDR3: CASSVGLAGIDTQYF
DNA: TGTGCCAGCAGCGTAGGACTAGCGGGGATAGATACGCAGTATTTT

V: TRBV19
size: few
D: .
J: TRBJ1-5
CDR3: CASSRQALRSDQPQHF
DNA: TGTGCCAGCTCCAGACAGGCCTTAAGGTCCGATCAGCCCCAGCATTTT

V: TRBV6-1
size: .
D: .
J: TRBJ1-6
CDR3: CASSDPIVEGLPNRALHF
DNA: TGTGCCAGCAGTGACCCAATTGTGGAGGGTCTCCCCAACCGAGCCCTCCACTTT

V: TRBV9
size: .
D: TRBD2
J: TRBJ2-7
CDR3: CASSVGRDHEQYF
DNA: TGTGCCAGCAGCGTTGGGAGGGACCACGAGCAGTACTTC

V: TRBV5-6
size: .
D: TRBD2
J: TRBJ2-7
CDR3: CASSYSGGRVNEQYF
DNA: TGTGCCAGCAGCTATAGCGGGGGGCGGGTGAACGAGCAGTACTTC

V: TRBV5-1
size: .
D: .
J: TRBJ1-1
CDR3: CASSLQPQSTEAFF
DNA: TGCGCCAGCAGCTTGCAACCGCAGAGCACTGAAGCTTTCTTT

V: TRBV10-2
size: .
D: TRBD2
J: TRBJ2-1
CDR3: CASSVAGGPGNEQFF
DNA: TGCGCCAGCAGTGTTGCGGGGGGGCCGGGTAATGAGCAGTTCTTC

V: TRBV7-9
size: .
D: TRBD2
J: TRBJ2-1
CDR3: CASSPHGGGHNEQFF
DNA: TGTGCCAGCAGCCCGCACGGGGGGGGCCACAATGAGCAGTTCTTC

V: TRBV9
size: .
D: .
J: TRBJ1-5
CDR3: CASSVGSGLNNQPQHF
DNA: TGTGCCAGCAGCGTAGGTTCAGGGTTAAACAATCAGCCCCAGCATTTT

V: TRBV7-9
size: .
D: TRBD1
J: TRBJ1-2
CDR3: CASSSRQGHGYTF
DNA: TGTGCCAGCAGCTCAAGACAGGGGCATGGCTACACCTTC

V: TRBV4-1
size: .
D: .
J: TRBJ1-5
CDR3: CASSHQPAGGRYSNQPQHF
DNA: TGCGCCAGCAGCCATCAACCCGCGGGGGGGAGATATAGCAATCAGCCCCAGCATTTT

V: TRBV10-2
size: .
D: TRBD1
J: TRBJ2-3
CDR3: CASGNDTGQKTDTQYF
DNA: TGCGCCAGCGGAAATGATACGGGACAGAAGACAGATACGCAGTATTTT

V: TRBV5-5
size: .
D: .
J: TRBJ2-7
CDR3: CASSLVKISYEQYF
DNA: TGTGCCAGCAGCTTGGTAAAGATCTCCTACGAGCAGTACTTC

V: TRBV10-2
size: .
D: TRBD1
J: TRBJ1-6
CDR3: CASGQGGNSPLHF
DNA: TGCGCCAGCGGACAGGGAGGAAATTCACCCCTCCACTTT

V: TRBV28
size: .
D: .
J: TRBJ1-1
CDR3: CASSFGARVREAFF
DNA: TGTGCCAGCAGTTTTGGAGCCCGGGTGCGTGAAGCTTTCTTT

V: TRBV6-1
size: .
D: .
J: TRBJ1-1
CDR3: CASSEGVMNTEAFF
DNA: TGTGCCAGCAGCGAGGGCGTAATGAACACTGAAGCTTTCTTT

V: TRBV10-3
size: .
D: .
J: TRBJ1-4
CDR3: CAISGGTNEKLFF
DNA: TGTGCCATCAGTGGGGGTACTAATGAAAAACTGTTTTTT

V: TRBV6-5
size: .
D: .
J: TRBJ2-2
CDR3: CASSRDNTGELFF
DNA: TGTGCCAGCAGCCGTGATAACACCGGGGAGCTGTTTTTT

V: TRBV6-5
size: .
D: .
J: TRBJ1-1
CDR3: CASSYAFLGTEAFF
DNA: TGTGCCAGCAGTTATGCATTTCTAGGCACTGAAGCTTTCTTT

V: TRBV5-1
size: .
D: .
J: TRBJ1-5
CDR3: CASSPTGVFNQPQHF
DNA: TGCGCCAGCAGTCCTACAGGAGTTTTCAATCAGCCCCAGCATTTT

V: TRBV6-1
size: .
D: .
J: TRBJ2-2
CDR3: CASSDRVTGELFF
DNA: TGTGCCAGCAGTGATAGGGTTACCGGGGAGCTGTTTTTT

V: TRBV5-6
size: .
D: TRBD1
J: TRBJ1-6
CDR3: CASSLGRRGQRKISPLHF
DNA: TGTGCCAGCAGCTTGGGCCGGCGGGGACAGCGGAAAATATCACCCCTCCACTTT

V: TRBV4-2
size: .
D: .
J: TRBJ2-1
CDR3: CASSQEFWGGAYNEQFF
DNA: TGTGCCAGCAGCCAAGAATTCTGGGGCGGAGCCTACAATGAGCAGTTCTTC

V: TRBV27
size: .
D: .
J: TRBJ1-2
CDR3: CASSPQSLLPGPQGGYTF
DNA: TGTGCCAGCAGTCCCCAATCCTTATTGCCGGGACCCCAGGGTGGCTACACCTTC

V: TRBV2
size: .
D: .
J: TRBJ2-3
CDR3: CASSLAQSTDTQYF
DNA: TGTGCCAGCTCCCTAGCGCAGAGCACAGATACGCAGTATTTT

V: TRBV28
size: .
D: TRBD2
J: TRBJ2-5
CDR3: CASSPTSGGDQETQYF
DNA: TGTGCCAGCAGCCCGACTAGCGGGGGGGACCAAGAGACCCAGTACTTC

V: TRBV6-5
size: .
D: .
J: TRBJ1-3
CDR3: CASSYVQGSGNTIYF
DNA: TGTGCCAGCAGTTACGTCCAGGGCTCTGGAAACACCATATATTTT

V: TRBV7-2
size: .
D: .
J: TRBJ2-5
CDR3: CASSLNPGARQETQYF
DNA: TGTGCCAGCAGCTTAAATCCGGGGGCCCGGCAAGAGACCCAGTACTTC

V: TRBV14
size: .
D: .
J: TRBJ2-7
CDR3: CASSPRDRTYEQYF
DNA: TGTGCCAGCAGCCCGCGGGACCGGACCTACGAGCAGTACTTC

V: TRBV5-1
size: .
D: .
J: TRBJ1-4
CDR3: CASSSDSTNEKLFF
DNA: TGCGCCAGCAGCTCGGACAGCACTAATGAAAAACTGTTTTTT

V: TRBV20-1
size: .
D: .
J: TRBJ1-1
CDR3: CSARKIEAFF
DNA: TGCAGTGCTAGGAAGATAGAAGCTTTCTTT

V: TRBV19
size: .
D: TRBD2
J: TRBJ2-1
CDR3: CASSITGTSFNEQFF
DNA: TGTGCCAGTAGTATAACCGGGACTAGCTTCAATGAGCAGTTCTTC

V: TRBV6-1
size: .
D: TRBD1
J: TRBJ1-4
CDR3: CASSPSILQGEKLFF
DNA: TGTGCCAGCAGTCCTTCAATTTTACAGGGGGAAAAACTGTTTTTT

V: TRBV21-1
size: .
D: .
J: TRBJ1-1
CDR3: CASSKSLGTGLNTEAFF
DNA: TGTGCCAGCAGCAAATCCCTAGGGACAGGGTTGAACACTGAAGCTTTCTTT

V: TRBV10-3
size: .
D: TRBD2
J: TRBJ2-3
CDR3: CAISESGTSETDTQYF
DNA: TGTGCCATCAGTGAGTCGGGGACTAGTGAAACAGATACGCAGTATTTT

V: TRBV4-1
size: .
D: .
J: TRBJ2-7
CDR3: CASSPGSVSYEQYF
DNA: TGCGCCAGCAGCCCGGGGTCCGTCTCCTACGAGCAGTACTTC

V: TRBV5-1
size: .
D: .
J: TRBJ2-1
CDR3: CASSLDSGGWGEQFF
DNA: TGCGCCAGCAGCTTGGATTCGGGTGGCTGGGGTGAGCAGTTCTTC

V: TRBV5-1
size: .
D: TRBD1
J: TRBJ1-3
CDR3: CASSLGLVLTGGGNTIYF
DNA: TGCGCCAGCAGCTTGGGGCTCGTGTTGACAGGGGGTGGAAACACCATATATTTT

V: TRBV11-3
size: few
D: TRBD1
J: TRBJ2-1
CDR3: CASSSQTLWGQSSYNEQFF
DNA: TGTGCCAGCAGCTCCCAGACCCTATGGGGACAGAGTTCCTACAATGAGCAGTTCTTC

V: TRBV18
size: .
D: .
J: TRBJ2-6
CDR3: CASSSYYSSGANVLTF
DNA: TGTGCCAGCTCCTCATACTACAGCTCTGGGGCCAACGTCCTGACTTTC

V: TRBV6-6
size: once
D: TRBD2
J: TRBJ2-7
CDR3: CASGRGTNYEQYF
DNA: TGTGCCAGCGGGCGAGGGACTAACTACGAGCAGTACTTC

V: TRBV7-9
size: .
D: .
J: TRBJ2-1
CDR3: CASSSTTERIDEQFF
DNA: TGTGCCAGCAGCTCTACGACAGAGCGGATCGATGAGCAGTTCTTC

V: TRBV7-8
size: .
D: .
J: TRBJ1-3
CDR3: CASMRTGFVSGNTIYF
DNA: TGTGCCAGCATGCGGACGGGATTCGTTTCTGGAAACACCATATATTTT

V: TRBV28
size: .
D: .
J: TRBJ2-1
CDR3: CASSLGGPSGGEQFF
DNA: TGTGCCAGCAGTTTGGGGGGCCCCTCAGGAGGGGAGCAGTTCTTC

V: TRBV15
size: .
D: .
J: TRBJ2-5
CDR3: CATSRAEGGDWETQYF
DNA: TGTGCCACCAGCAGAGCGGAAGGGGGGGATTGGGAGACCCAGTACTTC

V: TRBV6-6
size: .
D: .
J: TRBJ1-6
CDR3: CASRGMNNSPLHF
DNA: TGTGCCAGCAGGGGGATGAATAATTCACCCCTCCACTTT

V: TRBV7-9
size: .
D: .
J: TRBJ2-7
CDR3: CASSLDGTEQYF
DNA: TGTGCCAGCAGCTTAGACGGGACTGAGCAGTACTTC

V: TRBV5-1
size: .
D: TRBD1
J: TRBJ2-2
CDR3: CASSLAPGQENTGELFF
DNA: TGCGCCAGCAGCTTGGCGCCGGGACAGGAGAACACCGGGGAGCTGTTTTTT